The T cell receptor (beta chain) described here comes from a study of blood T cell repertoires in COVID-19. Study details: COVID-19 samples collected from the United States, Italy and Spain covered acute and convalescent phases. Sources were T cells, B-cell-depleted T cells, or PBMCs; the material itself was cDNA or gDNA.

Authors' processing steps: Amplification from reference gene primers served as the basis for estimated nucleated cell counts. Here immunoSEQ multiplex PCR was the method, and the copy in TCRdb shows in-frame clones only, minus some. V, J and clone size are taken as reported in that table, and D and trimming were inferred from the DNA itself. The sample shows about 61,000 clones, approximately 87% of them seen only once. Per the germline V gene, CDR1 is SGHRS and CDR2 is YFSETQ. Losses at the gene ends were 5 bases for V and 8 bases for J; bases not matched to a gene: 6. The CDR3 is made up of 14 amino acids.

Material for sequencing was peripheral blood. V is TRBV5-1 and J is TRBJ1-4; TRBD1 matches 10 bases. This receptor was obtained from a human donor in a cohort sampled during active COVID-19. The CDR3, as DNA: TGCGCCAGCAGAGACGGGACAGGGGTCGAAAAACTGTTTTTT. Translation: CASRDGTGVEKLFF.